This T cell receptor beta chain emerged from a study of beta chain features in type 1 diabetes. At the level of the study: In all, roughly 98,000,000 sorted cells from all samples were analyzed. General study results and limits: When Type 1 diabetes patients were examined, their TCRB CDR3s proved moderately but significantly shorter in all four CD4+ subsets.

Cells sorted by CD45RO/CCR7/CD25/CD127/CD95/CD27 comprised CD4+ naive, central memory, regulatory and stem cell-like memory cells. After removal of 2 bases from V and 4 bases from J, the junction contained 4 bases not matched to a gene. This CDR3 has 15 amino acids. Germline V lookup: CDR1 SGDLS, CDR2 YYNGEE. Expressed TCRB transcripts were sequenced, since all the RNA that had been isolated was reverse transcribed. TCRdb's copy holds only in-frame clones and misses some; the assay was immunoSEQ multiplex PCR. The sample lists about 320,000 clones, 13% to 15% seen once, with 6.7% in the top ten. This clone was detected a few times. Its antigen remains unidentified.

Sequencing used central memory CD4+ T cells from blood. V is TRBV9 and J is TRBJ1-1; TRBD1 matches at 11 bases. The origin of this receptor is a young man in good health. In DNA, the CDR3 is TGTGCCAGCAGCGTGGGACAGGGGGGTTTCACTGAAGCTTTCTTT. Translated: CASSVGQGGFTEAFF.